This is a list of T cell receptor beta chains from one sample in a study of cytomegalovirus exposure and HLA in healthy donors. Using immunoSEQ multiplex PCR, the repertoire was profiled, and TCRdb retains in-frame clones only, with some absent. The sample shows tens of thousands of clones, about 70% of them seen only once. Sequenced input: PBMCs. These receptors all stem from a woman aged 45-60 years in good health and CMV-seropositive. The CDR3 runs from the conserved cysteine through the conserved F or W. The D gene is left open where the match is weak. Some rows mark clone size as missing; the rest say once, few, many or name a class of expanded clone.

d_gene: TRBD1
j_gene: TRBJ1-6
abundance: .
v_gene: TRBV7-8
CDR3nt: TGTGCCAGCAGCTTATCAAACTTGGGACAGAATAATTCACCCCTCCACTTT
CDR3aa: CASSLSNLGQNNSPLHF

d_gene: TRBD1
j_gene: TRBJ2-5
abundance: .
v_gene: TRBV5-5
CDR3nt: TGTGCCAGCAGCAGAACAGGGGACCAAGAGACCCAGTACTTC
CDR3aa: CASSRTGDQETQYF

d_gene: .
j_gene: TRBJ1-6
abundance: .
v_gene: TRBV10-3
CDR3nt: TGTGCCATCAGTGGTGAAACACGAGGCTCACCCCTCCACTTT
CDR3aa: CAISGETRGSPLHF

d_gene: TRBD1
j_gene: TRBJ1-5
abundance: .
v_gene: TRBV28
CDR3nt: TGTGCCAGCAGTCAAATGATGGACAGGGTAGTTCAGCCCCAGCATTTT
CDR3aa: CASSQMMDRVVQPQHF

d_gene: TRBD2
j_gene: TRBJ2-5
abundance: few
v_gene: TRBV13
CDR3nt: TGTGCCAGCAGCCCCGGGGGGCTAGCGGGAGGCCTGGGAGAGACCCAGTACTTC
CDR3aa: CASSPGGLAGGLGETQYF

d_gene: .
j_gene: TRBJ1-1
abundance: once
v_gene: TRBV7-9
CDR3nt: TGTGCCAGCAGCTTCCAGGGCACTGAAGCTTTCTTT
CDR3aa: CASSFQGTEAFF

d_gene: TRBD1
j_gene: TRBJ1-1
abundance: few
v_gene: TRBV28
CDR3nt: TGTGCCAGCAAGGCTAGGACAGGGCGGTTCCCCCCTGAAGCTTTCTTT
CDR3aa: CASKARTGRFPPEAFF

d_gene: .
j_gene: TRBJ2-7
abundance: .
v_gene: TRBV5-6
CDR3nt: TGTGCCAGCAGCTTCGGGGAAGGGGGCTACGAGCAGTACTTC
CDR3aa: CASSFGEGGYEQYF

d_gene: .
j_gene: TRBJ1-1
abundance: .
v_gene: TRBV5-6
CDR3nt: TGTGCCAGCAGCTTGTTGGGGGGCACTGAAGCTTTCTTT
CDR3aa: CASSLLGGTEAFF

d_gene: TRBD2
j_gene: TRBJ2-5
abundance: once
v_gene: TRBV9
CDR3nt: TGTGCCAGCAGCCCTAGGCAACTAGCGGGGGGGCCCCAGTACTTC
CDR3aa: CASSPRQLAGGPQYF

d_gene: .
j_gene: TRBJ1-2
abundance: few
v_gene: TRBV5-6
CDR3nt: TGTGCCAGCAGCTTGCCCGGGAACTATGGCTACACCTTC
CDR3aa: CASSLPGNYGYTF

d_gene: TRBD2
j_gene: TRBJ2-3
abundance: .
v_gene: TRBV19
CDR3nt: TGTGCCACCAGGGCTAGCGGCAGCACAGATACGCAGTATTTT
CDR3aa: CATRASGSTDTQYF

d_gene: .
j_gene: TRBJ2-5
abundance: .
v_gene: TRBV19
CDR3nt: TGTGCCAACAGCGGGTTTCAAGAGACCCAGTACTTC
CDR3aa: CANSGFQETQYF

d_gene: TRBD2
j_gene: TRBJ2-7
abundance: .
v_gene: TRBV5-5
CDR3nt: TGTGCCAGCAGCTTGGCTCTAGCGGGAGACTCCTACGAGCAGTACTTC
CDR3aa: CASSLALAGDSYEQYF

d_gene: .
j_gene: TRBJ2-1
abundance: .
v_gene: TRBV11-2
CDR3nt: TGTGCCAGCAGCTCCCCACCGACTGCCTACAATGAGCAGTTCTTC
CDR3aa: CASSSPPTAYNEQFF

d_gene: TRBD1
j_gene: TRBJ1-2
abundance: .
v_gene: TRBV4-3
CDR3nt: TGCGCCAGCAGCCAAGAAGGGACAGGGGCCGGCGGCTACACCTTC
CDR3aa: CASSQEGTGAGGYTF

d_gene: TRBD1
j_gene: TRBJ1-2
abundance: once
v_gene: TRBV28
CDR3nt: TGTGCCAGCAGTTTTTTCACAGGGGGCTTGTACGGCTACACCTTC
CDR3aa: CASSFFTGGLYGYTF

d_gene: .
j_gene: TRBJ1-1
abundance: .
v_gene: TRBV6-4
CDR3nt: TGTGCCAGCAGTTTGGAACGGGATTCCACTGAAGCTTTCTTT
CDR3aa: CASSLERDSTEAFF

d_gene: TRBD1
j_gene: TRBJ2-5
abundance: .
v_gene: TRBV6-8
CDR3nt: TGTGCCAGCAGAACCGGGACAGGGGGATTAAGAGAGACCCAGTACTTC
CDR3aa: CASRTGTGGLRETQYF

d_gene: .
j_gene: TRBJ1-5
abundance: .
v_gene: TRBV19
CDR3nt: TGTGCCAGTAGTATAGGAGGTTGGCAGTTCGATCAGCCCCAGCATTTT
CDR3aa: CASSIGGWQFDQPQHF

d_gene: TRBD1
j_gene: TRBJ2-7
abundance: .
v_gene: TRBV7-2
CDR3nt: TGTGCCAGCAGCAGAGGACAGGGGGCGTACGAGCAGTACTTC
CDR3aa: CASSRGQGAYEQYF

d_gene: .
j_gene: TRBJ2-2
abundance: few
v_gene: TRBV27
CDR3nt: TGTGCCAGCAGTTCAGGACAGTTAGCCGGGGAGCTGTTTTTT
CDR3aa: CASSSGQLAGELFF

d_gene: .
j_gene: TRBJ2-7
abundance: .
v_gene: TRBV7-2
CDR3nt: TGTGCCAGCAGCAAGCGGGCGGGCATGGAAGGGGGCCACTACGAGCAGTACTTC
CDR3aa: CASSKRAGMEGGHYEQYF

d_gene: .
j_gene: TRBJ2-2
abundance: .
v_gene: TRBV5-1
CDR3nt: TGCGCCAGCAGTTTTGGTTCCAGCGAAGGCGGGGAGCTGTTTTTT
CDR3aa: CASSFGSSEGGELFF

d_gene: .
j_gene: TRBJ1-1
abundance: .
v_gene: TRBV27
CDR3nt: TGTGCCAGCAGTTTAAGTTATTCGACTGGAGCTTTCTTT
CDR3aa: CASSLSYSTGAFF

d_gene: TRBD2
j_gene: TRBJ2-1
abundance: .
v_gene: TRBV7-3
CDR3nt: TGTGCCAGCAGCCGACCGGGACTAGCGGGAGGGGGTGAGCAGTTCTTC
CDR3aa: CASSRPGLAGGGEQFF